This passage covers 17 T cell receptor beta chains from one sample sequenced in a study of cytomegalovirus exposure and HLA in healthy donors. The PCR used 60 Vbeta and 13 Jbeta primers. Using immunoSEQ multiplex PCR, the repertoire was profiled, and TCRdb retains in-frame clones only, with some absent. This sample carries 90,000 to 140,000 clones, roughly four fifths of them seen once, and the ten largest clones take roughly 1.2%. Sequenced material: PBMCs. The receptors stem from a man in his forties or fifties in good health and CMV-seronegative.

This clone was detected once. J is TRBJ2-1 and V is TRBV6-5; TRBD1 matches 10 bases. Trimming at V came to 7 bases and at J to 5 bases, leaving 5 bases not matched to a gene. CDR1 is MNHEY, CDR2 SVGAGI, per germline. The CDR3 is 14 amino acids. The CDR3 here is CASIRTGGNNEQFF. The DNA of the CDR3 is TGTGCCAGCATCCGGACAGGGGGGAACAATGAGCAGTTCTTC.

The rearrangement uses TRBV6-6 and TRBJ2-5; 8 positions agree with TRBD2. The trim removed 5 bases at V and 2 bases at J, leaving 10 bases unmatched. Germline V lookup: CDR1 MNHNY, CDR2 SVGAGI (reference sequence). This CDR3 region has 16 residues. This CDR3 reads CASSLLGVAGQETQYF. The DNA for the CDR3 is TGTGCCAGCAGTCTCCTCGGGGTAGCGGGGCAAGAGACCCAGTACTTC.

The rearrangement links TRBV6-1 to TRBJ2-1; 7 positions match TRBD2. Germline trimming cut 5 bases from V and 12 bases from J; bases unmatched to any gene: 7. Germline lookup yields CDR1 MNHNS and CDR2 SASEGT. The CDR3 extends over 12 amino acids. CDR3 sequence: CASSRLALGQFF. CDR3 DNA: TGTGCCAGCAGTCGACTAGCTTTGGGGCAGTTCTTC.

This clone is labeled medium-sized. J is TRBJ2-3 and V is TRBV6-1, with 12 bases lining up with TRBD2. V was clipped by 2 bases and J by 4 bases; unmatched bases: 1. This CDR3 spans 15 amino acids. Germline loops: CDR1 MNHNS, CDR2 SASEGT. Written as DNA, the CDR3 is TGTGCCAGCAGTGAACTAGCGGGAGGGCCAGATACGCAGTATTTT. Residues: CASSELAGGPDTQYF.

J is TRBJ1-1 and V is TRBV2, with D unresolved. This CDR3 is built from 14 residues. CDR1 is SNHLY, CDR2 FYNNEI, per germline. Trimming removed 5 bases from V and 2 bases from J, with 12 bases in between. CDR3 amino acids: CASSLRVLNTEAFF. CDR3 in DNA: TGTGCCAGCAGTCTGAGGGTCCTTAACACTGAAGCTTTCTTT.

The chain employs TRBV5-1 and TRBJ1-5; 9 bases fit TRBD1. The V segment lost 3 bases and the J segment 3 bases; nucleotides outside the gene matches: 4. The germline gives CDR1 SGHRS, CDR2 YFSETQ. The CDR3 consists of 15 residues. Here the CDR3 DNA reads TGCGCCAGCAGCTACGGGACAGGGATCAATCAGCCCCAGCATTTT. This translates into CASSYGTGINQPQHF.

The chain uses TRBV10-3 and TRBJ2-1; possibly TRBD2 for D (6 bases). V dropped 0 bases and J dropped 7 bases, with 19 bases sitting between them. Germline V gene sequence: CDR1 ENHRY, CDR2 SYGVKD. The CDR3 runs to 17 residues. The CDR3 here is CAISESLSEGGGNEQFF. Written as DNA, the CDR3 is TGTGCCATCAGTGAGTCCCTTTCGGAGGGAGGAGGAAATGAGCAGTTCTTC.

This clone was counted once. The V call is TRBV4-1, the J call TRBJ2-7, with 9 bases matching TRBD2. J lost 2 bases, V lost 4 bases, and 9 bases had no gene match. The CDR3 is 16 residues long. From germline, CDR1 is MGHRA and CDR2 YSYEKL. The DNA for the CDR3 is TGCGCCAGCAGCCCGGAACTAGCGGGCATTCCCTACGAGCAGTACTTC. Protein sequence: CASSPELAGIPYEQYF.

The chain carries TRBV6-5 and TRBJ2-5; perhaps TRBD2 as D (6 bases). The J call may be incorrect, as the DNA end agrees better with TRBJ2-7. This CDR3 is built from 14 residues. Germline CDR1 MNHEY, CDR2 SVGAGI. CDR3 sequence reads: CASSPSDPLGEQYF. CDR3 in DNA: TGTGCCAGCAGTCCTAGCGACCCTTTAGGCGAGCAGTACTTC.

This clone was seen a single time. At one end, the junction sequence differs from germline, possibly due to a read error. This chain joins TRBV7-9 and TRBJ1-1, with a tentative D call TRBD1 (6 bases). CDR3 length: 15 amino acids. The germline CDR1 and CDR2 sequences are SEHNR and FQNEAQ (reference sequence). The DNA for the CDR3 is TGTTCCAGCAGCTTTTACAGAGACTCCACAGGGGAAGCTTTCTTT. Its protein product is CSSSFYRDSTGEAFF.

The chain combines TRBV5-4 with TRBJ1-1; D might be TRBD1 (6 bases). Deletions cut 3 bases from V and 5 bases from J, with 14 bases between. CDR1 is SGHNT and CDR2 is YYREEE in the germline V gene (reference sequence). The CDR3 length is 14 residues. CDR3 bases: TGTGCCAGCAGCTGGGGGCAGGGTTGGACTGAAGCTTTCTTT. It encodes CASSWGQGWTEAFF.

Here the CDR3 reads CASSQSFGRDGNTIYF. The CDR3 nucleotides read TGCGCCAGCAGCCAATCCTTCGGGAGGGATGGAAACACCATATATTTT. The chain uses TRBV4-1 and TRBJ1-3; D is ambiguous. V lost 2 bases and J lost 3, with 14 bases in between. CDR1 and CDR2 from the germline V gene are MGHRA and YSYEKL. The CDR3 is 16 amino acids.

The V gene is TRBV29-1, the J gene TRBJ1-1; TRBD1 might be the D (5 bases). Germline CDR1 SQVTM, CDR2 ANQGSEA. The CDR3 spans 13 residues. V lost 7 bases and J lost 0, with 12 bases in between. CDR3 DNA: TGCAGCGGGGGGGTAGGGTTGAACACTGAAGCTTTCTTT. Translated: CSGGVGLNTEAFF.

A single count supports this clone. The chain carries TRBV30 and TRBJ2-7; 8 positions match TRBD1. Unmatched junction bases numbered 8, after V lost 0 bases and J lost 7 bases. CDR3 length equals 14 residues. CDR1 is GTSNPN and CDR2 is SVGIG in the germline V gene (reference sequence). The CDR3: CAWSVRQGSWEQYF. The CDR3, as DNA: TGTGCCTGGAGTGTAAGACAGGGGTCGTGGGAGCAGTACTTC. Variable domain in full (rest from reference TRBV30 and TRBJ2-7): SQTIHQWPATLVQPVGSPLSLECTVEGTSNPNLYWYRQAAGRGLQLLFYSVGIGQISSEVPQNLSASRPQDRQFILSSKKLLLSDSGFYLCAWSVRQGSWEQYFGPGTRLTVT.

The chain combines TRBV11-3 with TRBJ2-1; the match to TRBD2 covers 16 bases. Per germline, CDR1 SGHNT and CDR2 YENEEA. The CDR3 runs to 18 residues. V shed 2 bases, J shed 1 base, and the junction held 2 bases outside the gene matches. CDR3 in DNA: TGTGCCAGCAGCTTAAAGGGACTAGCGGGAGGGTCCTACAATGAGCAGTTCTTC. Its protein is CASSLKGLAGGSYNEQFF.

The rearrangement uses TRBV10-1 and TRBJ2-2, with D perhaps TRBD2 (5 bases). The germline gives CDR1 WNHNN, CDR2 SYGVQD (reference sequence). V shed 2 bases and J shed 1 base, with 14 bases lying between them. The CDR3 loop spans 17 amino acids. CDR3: CASSEGRVGVNTGELFF. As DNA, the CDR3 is TGCGCCAGCAGTGAGGGACGCGTCGGGGTGAACACCGGGGAGCTGTTTTTT.

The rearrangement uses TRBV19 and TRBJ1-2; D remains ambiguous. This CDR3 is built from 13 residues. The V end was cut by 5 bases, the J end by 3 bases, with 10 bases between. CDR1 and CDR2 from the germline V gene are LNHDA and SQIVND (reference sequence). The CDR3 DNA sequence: TGTGCCAGTAGTCCCAGGAACCACTATGGCTACACCTTC. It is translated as CASSPRNHYGYTF.